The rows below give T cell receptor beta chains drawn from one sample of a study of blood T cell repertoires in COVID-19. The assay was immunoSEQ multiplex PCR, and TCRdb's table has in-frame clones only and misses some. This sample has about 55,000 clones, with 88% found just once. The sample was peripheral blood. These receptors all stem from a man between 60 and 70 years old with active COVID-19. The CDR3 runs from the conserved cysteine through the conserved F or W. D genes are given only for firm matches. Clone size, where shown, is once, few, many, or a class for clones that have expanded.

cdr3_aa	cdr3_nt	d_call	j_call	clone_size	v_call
CASSIGYNEQFF	TGTGCCAGTAGTATCGGCTACAATGAGCAGTTCTTC	.	TRBJ2-1	.	TRBV19
CASWTAETQYF	TGTGCCAGCTGGACAGCAGAGACCCAGTACTTC	.	TRBJ2-5	.	TRBV2
CATSQLAWKTQYF	TGTGCCACCAGCCAACTAGCGTGGAAGACCCAGTACTTC	TRBD2	TRBJ2-5	.	TRBV15
CASHRSGDPNYGYTF	TGTGCCAGCCATCGGTCGGGGGATCCTAACTATGGCTACACCTTC	.	TRBJ1-2	.	TRBV28
CASSYPWQVRETQYF	TGTGCCAGCAGTTACCCCTGGCAGGTCCGAGAGACCCAGTACTTC	.	TRBJ2-5	.	TRBV6-7
CASSWQVSGELFF	TGTGCCAGCAGTTGGCAGGTTAGCGGGGAGCTGTTTTTT	.	TRBJ2-2	once	TRBV12-3/TRBV12-4
CASSEAFGGIGEQYF	TGTGCCAGCAGTGAAGCATTCGGGGGGATCGGCGAGCAGTACTTC	TRBD2	TRBJ2-7	.	TRBV6-1
CASSSTGMGTEAFF	TGTGCCAGTAGTTCGACAGGGATGGGCACTGAAGCTTTCTTT	TRBD1	TRBJ1-1	.	TRBV19
CSVPGRGGYTEAFF	TGCAGCGTCCCCGGCAGGGGCGGGTACACTGAAGCTTTCTTT	.	TRBJ1-1	.	TRBV29-1
CASSPTIGEQYF	TGTGCCAGCAGCCCAACTATTGGCGAGCAGTACTTC	.	TRBJ2-7	.	TRBV6-5
CASSEPAEAKNIQYF	TGTGCCAGCAGTGAACCTGCGGAAGCCAAAAACATTCAGTACTTC	.	TRBJ2-4	.	TRBV6-1
CASSLVAGGIDTQYF	TGTGCCAGCAGTTTAGTAGCGGGAGGGATAGATACGCAGTATTTT	TRBD2	TRBJ2-3	.	TRBV27
CASRLAGGGYNEQFF	TGTGCCAGCCGACTAGCGGGAGGCGGCTACAATGAGCAGTTCTTC	TRBD2	TRBJ2-1	.	TRBV6-5
CASSHNYEQYF	TGTGCCAGCAGCCACAACTACGAGCAGTACTTC	.	TRBJ2-7	few	TRBV3-1/TRBV3-2
CASSEAGPGTGELFF	TGTGCCAGCAGTGAAGCGGGGCCGGGCACCGGGGAGCTGTTTTTT	.	TRBJ2-2	.	TRBV2
CASRDRGKGTDTQYF	TGTGCCAGCAGAGACAGGGGAAAGGGCACAGATACGCAGTATTTT	TRBD1	TRBJ2-3	.	TRBV6-5
CASSLDSWNQPQHF	TGTGCCAGCAGCTTAGACAGCTGGAATCAGCCCCAGCATTTT	.	TRBJ1-5	once	TRBV7-9
CASSLQGNTEAFF	TGTGCCAGCAGCTTACAGGGGAACACTGAAGCTTTCTTT	.	TRBJ1-1	.	TRBV7-3
CAWSIGLGEDIQYF	TGTGCCTGGAGTATCGGACTGGGAGAAGACATTCAGTACTTC	.	TRBJ2-4	.	TRBV30
CASSTGPSTDTQYF	TGTGCCAGTAGCACGGGTCCTAGCACAGATACGCAGTATTTT	.	TRBJ2-3	.	TRBV19
CASSNTGTSKGDTQYF	TGCGCCAGCAGTAATACCGGGACTAGCAAAGGAGATACGCAGTATTTT	TRBD2	TRBJ2-3	.	TRBV5-1
CASSTMTGGGRSIQYF	TGCGCCAGCAGCACAATGACAGGGGGCGGGCGGAGCATTCAGTACTTC	TRBD1	TRBJ2-4	.	TRBV5-1
CASSQGLRNTEAFF	TGTGCCAGCAGCCAAGGACTCAGGAACACTGAAGCTTTCTTT	.	TRBJ1-1	.	TRBV14
CASSFGGTRAETQYF	TGTGCCAGTAGTTTTGGGGGGACTAGAGCCGAGACCCAGTACTTC	TRBD2	TRBJ2-5	.	TRBV19
CASSPLASSYNEQFF	TGTGCCAGCAGCCCTTTAGCGAGCTCCTACAATGAGCAGTTCTTC	.	TRBJ2-1	.	TRBV11-3
CASSAGYGGELFF	TGTGCCAGCTCAGCGGGGTACGGCGGGGAGCTGTTTTTT	.	TRBJ2-2	.	TRBV18
CASSHLSSEQFF	TGTGCCAGCAGCCACTTGTCTAGTGAGCAGTTCTTC	.	TRBJ2-1	.	TRBV6-5
CASSQGASGNEQFF	TGTGCCAGCAGCCAAGGGGCTAGCGGCAATGAGCAGTTCTTC	TRBD2	TRBJ2-1	.	TRBV3-1/TRBV3-2
CATSRYTVMNTEAFF	TGTGCCACCAGCAGATACACAGTCATGAACACTGAAGCTTTCTTT	.	TRBJ1-1	.	TRBV15
CASSSYFSPLHF	TGTGCCAGCAGCTCATACTTCTCACCCCTCCACTTT	.	TRBJ1-6	few	TRBV7-6
CASSPLAVAKNIQYF	TGTGCCAGCAGCCCCCTGGCCGTAGCCAAAAACATTCAGTACTTC	.	TRBJ2-4	few	TRBV6-5
CASSYSSGLKEAFF	TGTGCCAGCAGTTACTCGAGTGGGCTAAAAGAAGCTTTCTTT	.	TRBJ1-1	.	TRBV6-5
CASSQEGTGLYGYTF	TGTGCCAGCAGCCAAGAAGGGACGGGACTCTATGGCTACACCTTC	.	TRBJ1-2	.	TRBV4-2
CASSSSPGASTDTQYF	TGCGCCAGCAGCTCATCCCCAGGGGCCAGCACAGATACGCAGTATTTT	.	TRBJ2-3	.	TRBV4-1
CATSRGTGTYEQYF	TGTGCCACCAGCAGAGGGACAGGGACCTACGAGCAGTACTTC	TRBD1	TRBJ2-7	.	TRBV15
CASSLGALRSGNEQFF	TGTGCCAGCAGCTTAGGGGCCCTTAGAAGCGGAAATGAGCAGTTCTTC	.	TRBJ2-1	few	TRBV7-8
CASSLTPSSYNEQFF	TGCGCCAGCAGCCTAACTCCGAGCTCCTACAATGAGCAGTTCTTC	.	TRBJ2-1	.	TRBV4-1
CASSPDRSETQYF	TGTGCCAGTAGTCCAGACAGGAGTGAGACCCAGTACTTC	.	TRBJ2-5	.	TRBV19
CASSYGPNNQPQHF	TGTGCCAGCAGTTACGGCCCGAACAATCAGCCCCAGCATTTT	.	TRBJ1-5	.	TRBV6-5